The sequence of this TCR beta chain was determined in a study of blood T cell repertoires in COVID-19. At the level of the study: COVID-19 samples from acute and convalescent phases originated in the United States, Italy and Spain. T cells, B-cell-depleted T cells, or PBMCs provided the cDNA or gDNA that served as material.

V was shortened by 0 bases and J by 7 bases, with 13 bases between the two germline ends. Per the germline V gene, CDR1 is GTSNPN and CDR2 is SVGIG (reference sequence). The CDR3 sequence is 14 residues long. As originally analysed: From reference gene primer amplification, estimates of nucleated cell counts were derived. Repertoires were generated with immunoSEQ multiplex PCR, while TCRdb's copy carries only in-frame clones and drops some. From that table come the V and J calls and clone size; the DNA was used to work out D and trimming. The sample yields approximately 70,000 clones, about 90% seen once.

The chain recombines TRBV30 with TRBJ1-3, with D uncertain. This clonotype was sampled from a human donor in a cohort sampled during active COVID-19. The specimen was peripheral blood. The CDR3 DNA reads TGTGCCTGGAGTGTACGAGGATCCCGGAACACCATATATTTT. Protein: CAWSVRGSRNTIYF.